The 5 T cell receptor beta chains presented below share a single source sample, sequenced in a study of T cells after yellow fever vaccination. Using its own MiXCR run on the 5' RACE reads, TCRdb lists one record per CDR3 protein. The sample has more than 350,000 distinct CDR3 sequences; approximately 10% are singletons. The material sequenced was PBMCs, taken on the day of the first yellow fever vaccination. The receptors were sampled from a man aged 18-30 years who received the YFV17D yellow fever vaccine.

Many counts were recorded for this clonotype. The genes are TRBV6-2 or TRBV6-3 and TRBJ2-5, with D tentatively TRBD1 (5 bases). CDR1 and CDR2 from the germline V gene are MNHEY and SVGEGT. The CDR3 is 14 residues long. V was pared by 10 bases and J by 7 bases, with 22 bases between. The CDR3 DNA reads as TGTGCCATCTCATCGGTAGGCAGGGAAGCGACCCAGTACTTC. This codes for CAISSVGREATQYF.

This clonotype was observed a handful of times. The chain carries TRBV6-1 and TRBJ2-4, with D possibly matching TRBD1 (6 bases). Germline V CDR1 and CDR2: MNHNS, SASEGT. The CDR3 runs 15 residues. V lost 2 bases to trimming and J lost 6 bases, with 14 bases between them. The chain's CDR3 is CASSEPQDRANIQYF. The CDR3 nucleotides read TGTGCCAGCAGTGAACCCCAGGACAGAGCAAACATTCAGTACTTC.

This clonotype was found many times. This chain's CDR3 is CASSFSTGYTYF. CDR3 DNA sequence: TGTGCCAGCAGTTTTAGTACGGGTTACACGTACTTC. The gene calls are TRBV12-3 or TRBV12-4 and TRBJ2-7; D is undetermined. Trimming left V 3 bases short and J 12 bases short, with 15 bases between. This CDR3 region has 12 residues.

The table lists this clonotype with a few counts. The chain is built from TRBV6-1 and TRBJ1-2, with unresolved D. V was pared by 6 bases and J by 1 base, with 12 bases between. CDR3 length: 14 residues. Germline loops: CDR1 MNHNS, CDR2 SASEGT. CDR3 in amino acids: CASRMEGGNYGYTF. Written as DNA, the CDR3 is TGTGCCAGCAGAATGGAGGGCGGTAACTATGGCTACACCTTC.

This chain links TRBV5-1 with TRBJ2-3; 13 nucleotides align to TRBD2. Germline loops: CDR1 SGHRS, CDR2 YFSETQ. The CDR3 spans 16 residues. The trim removed 4 bases at V and 4 bases at J, leaving 6 bases unmatched. The CDR3 protein is CASSLGLAGDADTQYF. DNA of the CDR3: TGCGCCAGCAGCCTAGGACTAGCGGGGGACGCAGATACGCAGTATTTT. Full variable domain (outside the CDR3, taken from reference TRBV5-1 and TRBJ2-3): KAGVTQTPRYLIKTRGQQVTLSCSPISGHRSVSWYQQTPGQGLQFLFEYFSETQRNKGNFPGRFSGRQFSNSRSEMNVSTLELGDSALYLCASSLGLAGDADTQYFGPGTRLTVL.